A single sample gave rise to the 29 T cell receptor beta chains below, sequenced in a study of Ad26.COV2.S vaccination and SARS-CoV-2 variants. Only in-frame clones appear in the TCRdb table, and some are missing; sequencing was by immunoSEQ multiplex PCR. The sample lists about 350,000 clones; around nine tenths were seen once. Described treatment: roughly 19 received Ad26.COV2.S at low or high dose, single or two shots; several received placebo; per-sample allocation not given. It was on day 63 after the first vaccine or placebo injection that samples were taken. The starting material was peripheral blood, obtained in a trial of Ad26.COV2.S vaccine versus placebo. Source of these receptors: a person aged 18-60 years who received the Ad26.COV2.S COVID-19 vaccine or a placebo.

The CDR3 sequence: CASSTGGPTEAFF. In DNA, the CDR3 is TGTGCCAGCAGCACCGGGGGTCCCACTGAAGCTTTCTTT. The chain is built from TRBV6-5 and TRBJ1-1, with D possibly TRBD1 on 5 matching bases. The germline CDR1 and CDR2 sequences are MNHEY and SVGAGI. With 6 bases removed from V and 4 bases from J, the gap between germline ends came to 12 bases. The CDR3 totals 13 residues.

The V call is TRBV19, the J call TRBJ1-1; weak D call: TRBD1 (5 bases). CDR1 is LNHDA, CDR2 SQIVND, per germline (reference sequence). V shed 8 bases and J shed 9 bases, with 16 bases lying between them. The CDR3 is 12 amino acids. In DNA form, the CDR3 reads TGTGCCAGTCGTCCTTCTCCGGGGCAAGCTTTCTTT. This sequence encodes CASRPSPGQAFF.

The CDR3 bases are TGTGCCAGCAGCCAAGGGTCAGGGGAAGGTGAAGCTTTCTTT. Protein sequence: CASSQGSGEGEAFF. The rearrangement joins TRBV4-2 to TRBJ1-1; D might be TRBD1 (6 bases). The V and J ends lost 1 base and 7 bases respectively, with 13 bases between them. This CDR3 has 14 residues. Germline V gene sequence: CDR1 LGHNA, CDR2 YNFKEQ.

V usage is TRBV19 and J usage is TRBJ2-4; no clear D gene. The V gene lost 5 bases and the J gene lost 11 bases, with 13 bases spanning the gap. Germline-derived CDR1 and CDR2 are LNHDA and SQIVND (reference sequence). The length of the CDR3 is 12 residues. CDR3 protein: CASSQGLQLQYF. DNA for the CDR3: TGTGCCAGTAGTCAAGGGTTACAACTTCAGTACTTC.

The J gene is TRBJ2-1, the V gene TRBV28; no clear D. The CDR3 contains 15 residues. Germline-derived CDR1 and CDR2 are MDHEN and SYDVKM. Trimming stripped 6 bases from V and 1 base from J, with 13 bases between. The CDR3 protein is CASRTTGASYNEQFF. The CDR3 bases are TGTGCCAGCAGAACGACTGGCGCTTCCTACAATGAGCAGTTCTTC.

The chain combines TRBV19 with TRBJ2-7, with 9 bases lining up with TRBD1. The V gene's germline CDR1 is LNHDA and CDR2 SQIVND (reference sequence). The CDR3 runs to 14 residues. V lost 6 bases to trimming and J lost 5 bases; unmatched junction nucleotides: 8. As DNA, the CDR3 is TGTGCCAGTAGACATCGGGACAGGGTAGACGAGCAGTACTTC. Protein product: CASRHRDRVDEQYF.

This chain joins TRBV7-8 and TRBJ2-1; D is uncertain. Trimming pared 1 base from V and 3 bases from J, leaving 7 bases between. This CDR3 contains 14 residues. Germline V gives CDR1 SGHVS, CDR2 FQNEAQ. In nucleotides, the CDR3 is TGTGCCAGCAGCTTAGAGTCCGACTACAATGAGCAGTTCTTC. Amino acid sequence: CASSLESDYNEQFF.

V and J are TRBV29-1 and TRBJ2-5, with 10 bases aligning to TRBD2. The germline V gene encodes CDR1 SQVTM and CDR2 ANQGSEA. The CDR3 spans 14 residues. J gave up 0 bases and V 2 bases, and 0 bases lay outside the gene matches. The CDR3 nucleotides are TGCAGCGTTGAACTAGCGGGGGACCAAGAGACCCAGTACTTC. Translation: CSVELAGDQETQYF.

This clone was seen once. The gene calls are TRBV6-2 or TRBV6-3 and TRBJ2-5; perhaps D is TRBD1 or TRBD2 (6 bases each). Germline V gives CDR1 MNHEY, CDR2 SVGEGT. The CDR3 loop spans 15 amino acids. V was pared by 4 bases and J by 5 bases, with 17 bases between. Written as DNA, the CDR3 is TGTGCCAGCAGTTCAATGGAGACTAGGGGGGAGACCCAGTACTTC. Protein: CASSSMETRGETQYF.

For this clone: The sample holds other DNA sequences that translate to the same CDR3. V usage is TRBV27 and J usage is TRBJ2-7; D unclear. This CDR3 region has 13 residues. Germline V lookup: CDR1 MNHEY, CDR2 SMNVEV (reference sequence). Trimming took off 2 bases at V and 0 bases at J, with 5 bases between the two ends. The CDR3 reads CASSLRTSYEQYF. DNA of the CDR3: TGTGCCAGCAGTTTAAGGACCTCCTACGAGCAGTACTTC.

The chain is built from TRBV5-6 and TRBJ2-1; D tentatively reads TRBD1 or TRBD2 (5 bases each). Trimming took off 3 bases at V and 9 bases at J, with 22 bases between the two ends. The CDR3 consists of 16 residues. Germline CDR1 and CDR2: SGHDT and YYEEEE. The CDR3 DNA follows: TGTGCCAGCAGCTCCGGGGCGGAATCGACTTGGGGTGAGCAGTTCTTC. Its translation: CASSSGAESTWGEQFF. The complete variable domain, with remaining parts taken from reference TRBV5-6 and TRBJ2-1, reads DAGVTQSPTHLIKTRGQQVTLRCSPKSGHDTVSWYQQALGQGPQFIFQYYEEEERQRGNFPDRFSGHQFPNYSSELNVNALLLGDSALYLCASSSGAESTWGEQFFGPGTRLTVL.

In DNA form, the CDR3 reads TGTGCCTGGAGTAATCAGGGGTTCACTGAAGCTTTCTTT. Amino acid sequence: CAWSNQGFTEAFF. The chain couples TRBV30 to TRBJ1-1; D may be TRBD1 (6 bases). Germline-derived CDR1 and CDR2 are GTSNPN and SVGIG (reference sequence). CDR3 size: 13 residues. With 2 bases removed from V and 4 bases from J, the gap between germline ends came to 11 bases.

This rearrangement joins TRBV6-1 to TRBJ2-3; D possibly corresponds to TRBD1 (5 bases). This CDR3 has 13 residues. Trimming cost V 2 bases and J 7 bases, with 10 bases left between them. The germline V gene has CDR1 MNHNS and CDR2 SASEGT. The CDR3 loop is CASSERGTNTQYF. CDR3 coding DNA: TGTGCCAGCAGTGAAAGGGGAACAAATACGCAGTATTTT.

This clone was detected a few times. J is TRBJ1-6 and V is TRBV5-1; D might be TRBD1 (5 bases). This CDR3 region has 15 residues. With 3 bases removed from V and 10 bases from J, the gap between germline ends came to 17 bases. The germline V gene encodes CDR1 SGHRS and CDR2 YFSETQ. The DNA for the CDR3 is TGCGCCAGCAGCTCCAACGCAGGGTGGGAATCACCCCTCCACTTT. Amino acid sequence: CASSSNAGWESPLHF.

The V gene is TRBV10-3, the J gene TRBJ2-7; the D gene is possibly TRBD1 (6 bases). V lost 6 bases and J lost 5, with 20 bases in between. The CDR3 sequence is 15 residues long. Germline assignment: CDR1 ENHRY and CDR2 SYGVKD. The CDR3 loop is CAIRRTGTAGHEQYF. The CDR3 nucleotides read TGTGCCATCAGAAGAACAGGGACGGCAGGGCACGAGCAGTACTTC.

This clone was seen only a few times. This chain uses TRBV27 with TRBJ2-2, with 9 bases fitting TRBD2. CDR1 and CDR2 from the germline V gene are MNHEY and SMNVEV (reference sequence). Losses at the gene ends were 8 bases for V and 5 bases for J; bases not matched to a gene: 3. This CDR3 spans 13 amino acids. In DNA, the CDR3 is TGTGCCAGCGGACTAGCGATAACCGGGGAGCTGTTTTTT. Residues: CASGLAITGELFF.

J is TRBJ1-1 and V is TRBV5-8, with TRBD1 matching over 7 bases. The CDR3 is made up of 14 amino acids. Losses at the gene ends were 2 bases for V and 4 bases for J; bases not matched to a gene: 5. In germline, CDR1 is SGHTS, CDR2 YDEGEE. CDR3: CASSFQGVGTEAFF. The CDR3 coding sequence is TGTGCCAGCAGCTTTCAGGGGGTGGGCACTGAAGCTTTCTTT.

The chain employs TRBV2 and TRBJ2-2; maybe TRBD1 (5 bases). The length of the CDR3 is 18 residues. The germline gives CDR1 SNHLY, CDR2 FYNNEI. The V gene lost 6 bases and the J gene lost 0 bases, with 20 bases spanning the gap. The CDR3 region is CASSAARAVQANTGELFF. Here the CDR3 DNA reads TGTGCCAGCAGCGCCGCCCGGGCGGTACAGGCGAACACCGGGGAGCTGTTTTTT.

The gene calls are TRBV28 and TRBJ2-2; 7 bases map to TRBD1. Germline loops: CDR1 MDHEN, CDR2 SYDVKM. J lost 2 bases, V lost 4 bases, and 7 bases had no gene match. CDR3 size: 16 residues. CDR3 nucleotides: TGTGCCAGCAGTTCCCACGGGACAGCCAACACCGGGGAGCTGTTTTTT. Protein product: CASSSHGTANTGELFF.

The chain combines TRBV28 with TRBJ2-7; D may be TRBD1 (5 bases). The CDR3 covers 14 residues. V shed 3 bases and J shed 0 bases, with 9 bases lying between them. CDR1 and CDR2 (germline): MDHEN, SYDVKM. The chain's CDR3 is CASSFPGHSYEQYF. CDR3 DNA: TGTGCCAGCAGTTTCCCCGGACACTCCTACGAGCAGTACTTC.

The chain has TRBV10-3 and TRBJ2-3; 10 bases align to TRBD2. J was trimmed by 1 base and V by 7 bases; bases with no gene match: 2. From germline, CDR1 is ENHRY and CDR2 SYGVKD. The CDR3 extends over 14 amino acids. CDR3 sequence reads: CAINLAGGTDTQYF. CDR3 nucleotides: TGTGCCATCAACCTAGCGGGGGGCACAGATACGCAGTATTTT.

In DNA form, the CDR3 reads TGTGCCAGCAGCGCGGACATATCCTACAATGAGCAGTTCTTC. Its protein is CASSADISYNEQFF. This chain uses TRBV7-9 with TRBJ2-1; perhaps TRBD1 as D (5 bases). The germline CDR1 and CDR2 sequences are SEHNR and FQNEAQ (reference sequence). Trimming shortened V by 5 bases and J by 1 base, and 9 bases separated the two germline ends. This CDR3 region has 14 residues. Full variable domain (outside the CDR3, taken from reference TRBV7-9 and TRBJ2-1): DTGVSQNPRHKITKRGQNVTFRCDPISEHNRLYWYRQTLGQGPEFLTYFQNEAQLEKSRLLSDRFSAERPKGSFSTLEIQRTEQGDSAMYLCASSADISYNEQFFGPGTRLTVL.

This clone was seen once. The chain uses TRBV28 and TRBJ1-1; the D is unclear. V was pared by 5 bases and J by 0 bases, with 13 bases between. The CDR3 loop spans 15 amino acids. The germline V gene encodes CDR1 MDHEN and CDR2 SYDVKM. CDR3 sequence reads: CASSPQLGLNTEAFF. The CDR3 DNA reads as TGTGCCAGCAGTCCGCAACTTGGATTGAACACTGAAGCTTTCTTT. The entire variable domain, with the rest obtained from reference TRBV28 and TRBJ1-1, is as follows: DVKVTQSSRYLVKRTGEKVFLECVQDMDHENMFWYRQDPGLGLRLIYFSYDVKMKEKGDIPEGYSVSREKKERFSLILESASTNQTSMYLCASSPQLGLNTEAFFGQGTRLTVV.

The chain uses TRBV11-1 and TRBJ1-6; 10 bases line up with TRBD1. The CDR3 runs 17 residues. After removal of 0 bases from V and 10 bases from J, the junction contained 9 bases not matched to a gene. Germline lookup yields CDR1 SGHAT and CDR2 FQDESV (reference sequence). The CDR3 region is CASSLAPGQGTYSPLHF. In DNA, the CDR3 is TGTGCCAGCAGCTTAGCGCCGGGACAGGGGACGTACTCACCCCTCCACTTT.

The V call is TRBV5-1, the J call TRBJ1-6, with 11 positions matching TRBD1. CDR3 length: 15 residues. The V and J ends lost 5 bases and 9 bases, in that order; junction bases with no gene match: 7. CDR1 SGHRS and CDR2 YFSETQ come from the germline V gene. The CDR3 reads CASSPWGTGGSPLHF. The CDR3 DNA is TGCGCCAGCAGTCCATGGGGGACAGGGGGTTCACCCCTCCACTTT.

The CDR3 DNA reads TGCAGCGTTGATCAGCAGGGCTATGGCTACACCTTC. It translates to CSVDQQGYGYTF. This chain connects TRBV29-1 to TRBJ1-2; tentatively, D is TRBD1 (5 bases). Germline CDR1 and CDR2: SQVTM and ANQGSEA. This CDR3 comprises 12 residues. V shed 3 bases and J shed 4 bases, with 9 bases lying between them.

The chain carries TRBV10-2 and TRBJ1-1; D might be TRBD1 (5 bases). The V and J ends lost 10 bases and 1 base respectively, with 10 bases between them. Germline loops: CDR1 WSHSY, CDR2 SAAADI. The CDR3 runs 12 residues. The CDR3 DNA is TGCGCCACCCATCAGGGGAACACTGAAGCTTTCTTT. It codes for CATHQGNTEAFF.

For the CDR3, the DNA is TGCGCCAGCAGCCGGGGTGCGGGGAGCTCCTACAATGAGCAGTTCTTC. This codes for CASSRGAGSSYNEQFF. The V and J genes are TRBV5-1 and TRBJ2-1; a weak D match, TRBD2 (6 bases). V gave up 4 bases and J gave up 0 bases, with 14 bases separating them. Germline V gene data show CDR1 as SGHRS and CDR2 as YFSETQ. The CDR3 spans 16 residues.

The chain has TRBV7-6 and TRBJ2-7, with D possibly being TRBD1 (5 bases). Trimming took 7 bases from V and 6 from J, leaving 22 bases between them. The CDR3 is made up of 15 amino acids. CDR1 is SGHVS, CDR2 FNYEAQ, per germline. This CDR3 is CASTITPQGIGEQYF. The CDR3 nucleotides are TGTGCCAGCACCATCACCCCCCAGGGAATCGGCGAGCAGTACTTC. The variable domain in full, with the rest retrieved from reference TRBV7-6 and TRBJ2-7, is GAGVSQSPRYKVTKRGQDVALRCDPISGHVSLYWYRQALGQGPEFLTYFNYEAQQDKSGLPNDRFSAERPEGSISTLTIQRTEQRDSAMYRCASTITPQGIGEQYFGPGTRLTVT.